The entry below describes one TCR beta chain. It has no known antigen specificity. The record has no base qualities; no much larger clone is one base away. The sample's treatment or condition label, in plain terms: allogeneic hematopoietic cell transplantation with graft depleted of TCRalphabeta T cells and CD19 B cells. TCRalphabeta/CD19-depleted allogeneic hematopoietic cell grafts were given to the transplant recipients, all of whom were children. The source of the sample is a study of T-cell reconstitution after alpha-beta-depleted transplantation in children listed by TCRdb under 2016. Some background on the complete study: Using TCR repertoire profiling, the study quantitatively followed how T-cell immune reconstitution unfolded in children after TCRalphabeta/CD19-depleted allogeneic hematopoietic cell transplantation.

The library was made by PCR. Instrument on record: Illumina HiSeq 2500. To normalize quantification of the TCRbeta repertoire, the TCR libraries were built with molecular barcoding that relied on unique molecular identifiers. The raw public reads went through TCRdb reprocessing: fastp at Q25, MiXCR clone calling, in-frame beta chains kept. CDR3 protein sequences are deduplicated, and each keeps its most common genes and DNA. The sample records 65,000 to 85,000 distinct CDR3 sequences, roughly a tenth of which are singletons. The biggest ten clones account for approximately 13% of the sample. Points the paper makes about the study in general: In some patients, the high TCRbeta diversity seen at day 60 was put down to recipient T cells and intrathymic progenitors that had survived conditioning. The apparently early recovery of alphabetaT-cell counts about two months after transplant reportedly depended on only several hundred rapidly expanded clones that came from non-depleted graft cells. The frequencies of hyperexpanded clones fell over the following months, and after one year, T-cell counts and TCRbeta diversity were mostly attributed to newly produced T cells.

The CDR3 starts with the cysteine, ends with the phenylalanine, and has 16 residues. Only the CDR3 DNA is retained, 48 bases long and in frame from the first base. Trimming removed 0 bases from V and 8 bases from J; the gene matches leave 7 bases unexplained. The germline V gene sets CDR1 to KGHSH and CDR2 to LQKENI. The rearrangement combines TRBV18 with TRBJ2-1, with TRBD2 identical over 10 junction bases. The input for sequencing was PBMCs, taken before TCRalphabeta/CD19-depleted stem cell transplant. The sequence came from a boy aged 5-17 years with acute myeloid leukemia, due to receive a stem cell transplant. CDR3 region: CASSPPQALAGHEQFF. The nucleotide sequence reads as follows: TGTGCCAGCTCACCACCGCAGGCACTAGCGGGACATGAGCAGTTCTTC. The entire variable domain, with the stretches around the CDR3 drawn from the reference TRBV18 and TRBJ2-1 proteins, is NAGVMQNPRHLVRRRGQEARLRCSPMKGHSHVYWYRQLPEEGLKFMVYLQKENIIDESGMPKERFSAEFPKEGPSILRIQQVVRGDSAAYFCASSPPQALAGHEQFFGPGTRLTVL.